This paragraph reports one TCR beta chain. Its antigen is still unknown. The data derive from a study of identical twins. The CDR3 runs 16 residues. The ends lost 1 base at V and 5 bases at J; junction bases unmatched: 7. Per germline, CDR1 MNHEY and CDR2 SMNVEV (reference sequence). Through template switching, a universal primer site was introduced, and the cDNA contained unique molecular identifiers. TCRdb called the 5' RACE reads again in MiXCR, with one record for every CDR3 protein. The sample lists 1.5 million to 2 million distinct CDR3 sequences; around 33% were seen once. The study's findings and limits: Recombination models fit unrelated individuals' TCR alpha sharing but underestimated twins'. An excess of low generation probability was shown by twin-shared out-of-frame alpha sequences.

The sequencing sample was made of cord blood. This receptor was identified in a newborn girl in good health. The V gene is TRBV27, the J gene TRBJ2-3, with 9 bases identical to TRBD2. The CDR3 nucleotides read TGTGCCAGCAGTTTATTTGGCGGGAGGGCCGGAGATACGCAGTATTTT. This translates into CASSLFGGRAGDTQYF.